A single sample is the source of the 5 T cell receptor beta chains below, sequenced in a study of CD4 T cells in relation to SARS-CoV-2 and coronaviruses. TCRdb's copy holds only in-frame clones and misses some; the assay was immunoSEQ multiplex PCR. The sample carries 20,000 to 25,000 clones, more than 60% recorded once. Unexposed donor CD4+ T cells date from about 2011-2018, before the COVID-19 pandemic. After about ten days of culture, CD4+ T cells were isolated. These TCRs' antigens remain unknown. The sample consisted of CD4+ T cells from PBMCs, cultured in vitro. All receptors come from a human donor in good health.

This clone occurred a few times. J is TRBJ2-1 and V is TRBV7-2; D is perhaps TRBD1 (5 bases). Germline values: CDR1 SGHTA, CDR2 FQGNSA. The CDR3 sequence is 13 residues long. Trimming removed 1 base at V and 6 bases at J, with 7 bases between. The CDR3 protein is CASSLGQSNEQFF. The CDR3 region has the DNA TGTGCCAGCAGCTTAGGACAGAGCAATGAGCAGTTCTTC.

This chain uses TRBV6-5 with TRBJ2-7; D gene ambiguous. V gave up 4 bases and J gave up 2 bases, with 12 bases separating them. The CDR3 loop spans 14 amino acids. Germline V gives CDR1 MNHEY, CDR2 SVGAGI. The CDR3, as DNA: TGTGCCAGCAGTTCCGCCCGTGGGGCCTACGAGCAGTACTTC. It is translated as CASSSARGAYEQYF.

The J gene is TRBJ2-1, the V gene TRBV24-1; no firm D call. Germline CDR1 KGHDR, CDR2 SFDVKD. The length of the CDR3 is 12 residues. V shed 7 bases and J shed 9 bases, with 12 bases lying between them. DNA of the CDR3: TGTGCCACCAGGCGAGAGGTCGGTGAGCAGTTCTTC. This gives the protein CATRREVGEQFF.

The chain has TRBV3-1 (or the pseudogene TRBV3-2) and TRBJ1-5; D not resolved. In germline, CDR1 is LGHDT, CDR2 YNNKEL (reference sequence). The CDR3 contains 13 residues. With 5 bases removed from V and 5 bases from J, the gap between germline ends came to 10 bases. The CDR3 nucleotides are TGTGCCAGCAGCACACAGCCGGATCAGCCCCAGCATTTT. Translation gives CASSTQPDQPQHF.

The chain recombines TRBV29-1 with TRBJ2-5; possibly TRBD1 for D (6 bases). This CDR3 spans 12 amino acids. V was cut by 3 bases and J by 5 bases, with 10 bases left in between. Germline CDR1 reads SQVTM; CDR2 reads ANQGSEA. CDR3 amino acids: CSVDETGETQYF. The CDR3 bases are TGCAGCGTTGATGAAACAGGGGAGACCCAGTACTTC.